Listed here are 20 T cell receptor beta chains from one sample, sequenced in a study of CD8 T cells in ankylosing spondylitis. TCRdb fed the 5' RACE reads into MiXCR, producing one record per CDR3 protein. Here the sample spans about 250,000 distinct CDR3 sequences, 20% to 30% being singletons. The sequenced material came from blood, either unsorted or a sorted T cell fraction (not recorded which). The origin of the receptors is a male donor with ankylosing spondylitis or in good health (not recorded which).

To note about this clonotype: Germline is not matched at one junction end, which may reflect a read error. J is TRBJ2-1 and V is TRBV5-6; tentatively, D is TRBD2 (6 bases). CDR1 is SGHDT and CDR2 is YYEEEE in the germline V gene. This CDR3 contains 11 residues. The CDR3 DNA reads as TGTGCCAGCACCCTGCGGGGCCCGGCACTCTTC. This codes for CASTLRGPALF. Supplemented by reference TRBV5-6 and TRBJ2-1, the full variable domain reads DAGVTQSPTHLIKTRGQQVTLRCSPKSGHDTVSWYQQALGQGPQFIFQYYEEEERQRGNFPDRFSGHQFPNYSSELNVNALLLGDSALYLCASTLRGPALFGPGTRLTVL.

The rearrangement uses TRBV5-1 and TRBJ2-1; unclear D gene. The CDR3 is 15 residues long. The germline gives CDR1 SGHRS, CDR2 YFSETQ. V shed 4 bases and J shed 0 bases, with 11 bases lying between them. CDR3 protein: CASSADGSSYNEQFF. In DNA, the CDR3 is TGCGCCAGCAGCGCGGACGGAAGCTCCTACAATGAGCAGTTCTTC.

In its sample, this clonotype was seen many times. The chain combines TRBV3-1 with TRBJ2-7, with D uncertain. The germline V gene has CDR1 LGHDT and CDR2 YNNKEL (reference sequence). This CDR3 has 12 amino acids. V gave up 1 base and J gave up 7 bases, with 8 bases separating them. CDR3 region: CASSQARREQYF. The CDR3 DNA follows: TGTGCCAGCAGCCAAGCTCGCCGGGAGCAGTACTTC.

This clonotype was recorded many times. J is TRBJ1-3 and V is TRBV20-1; D unresolved. There are 13 residues in the CDR3. V gave up 3 bases and J gave up 3 bases, with 9 bases separating them. Germline V lookup: CDR1 DFQATT, CDR2 SNEGSKA (reference sequence). CDR3 region: CSASAGVGNTIYF. The CDR3 DNA reads TGCAGTGCTAGCGCCGGGGTTGGAAACACCATATATTTT.

The table lists this clonotype with many counts. The V and J genes are TRBV28 and TRBJ1-1; a weak D match, TRBD1 (6 bases). Germline CDR1 MDHEN, CDR2 SYDVKM. Trimming took off 3 bases at V and 2 bases at J, with 10 bases between the two ends. This CDR3 is built from 14 residues. The CDR3 bases are TGTGCCAGCAGTTTCGGGGGGCGCAACACTGAAGCTTTCTTT. Translated: CASSFGGRNTEAFF.

This clonotype was detected ten times or more. This CDR3 is CSGASGNEQFF. The CDR3, as DNA: TGCAGCGGGGCAAGCGGCAATGAGCAGTTCTTC. The chain carries TRBV29-1 and TRBJ2-1, with D perhaps TRBD2 (5 bases). The V end was cut by 7 bases, the J end by 6 bases, with 10 bases between. Germline V gives CDR1 SQVTM, CDR2 ANQGSEA. CDR3 length equals 11 residues.

There are many counts of this clonotype. The genes are TRBV2 and TRBJ1-4; D possibly corresponds to TRBD1 (6 bases). The CDR3 contains 15 residues. Germline CDR1 is SNHLY and CDR2 is FYNNEI. Trimming shortened V by 10 bases and J by 4 bases, and 19 bases separated the two germline ends. DNA for the CDR3: TGTGCCACCCATTGGGGGGCAAAGGGTAATGAAAAACTGTTTTTT. Protein product: CATHWGAKGNEKLFF.

V gene TRBV20-1 combines with J gene TRBJ2-2; the D is unclear. The CDR3 is 14 residues long. Per germline, CDR1 DFQATT and CDR2 SNEGSKA (reference sequence). The CDR3 bases are TGCAGCATTCGTGCGAGCCCTTACACCGGGGAGCTGTTTTTT. This gives the protein CSIRASPYTGELFF.

The chain recombines TRBV7-8 with TRBJ2-7, with a tentative D call TRBD1 (5 bases). CDR3 length equals 14 residues. Germline V CDR1 and CDR2: SGHVS, FQNEAQ. Trimming stripped 4 bases from V and 3 bases from J, with 13 bases between. In nucleotides, the CDR3 is TGTGCCAGCAGCTCCAGACAGATTGGCTACGAGCAGTACTTC. Encoded protein: CASSSRQIGYEQYF.

Only a few counts were recorded for this clonotype. At one end, the junction sequence differs from germline, possibly due to a read error. The V call is TRBV12-3 or TRBV12-4, the J call TRBJ2-5, with D maybe TRBD2 (6 bases). The CDR3 contains 12 residues. The CDR3 sequence is CASRLEEGTQYF. In DNA form, the CDR3 reads TGTGCCAGCAGATTAGAGGAGGGGACCCAGTACTTC.

The CDR3 sequence is CASSTRLAGGTTGELFF. CDR3 sequence (DNA): TGTGCCAGCAGTACCCGGCTAGCGGGGGGTACCACCGGGGAGCTGTTTTTT. J is TRBJ2-2 and V is TRBV6-1; 11 nucleotides match TRBD2. V shed 5 bases and J 4 bases; nucleotides not matched to a gene: 9. This CDR3 spans 17 amino acids. Germline loops: CDR1 MNHNS, CDR2 SASEGT.

This clonotype was found many times. V gene TRBV20-1 combines with J gene TRBJ2-5; D might be TRBD1 or TRBD2, each matching 5 bases. The CDR3 is 16 amino acids. V was cut by 3 bases and J by 3 bases, with 20 bases left in between. CDR1 and CDR2 (germline): DFQATT, SNEGSKA (reference sequence). As DNA, the CDR3 is TGCAGTGCTAGTGTAGCTGTGGGGACCCTGAAAGAGACCCAGTACTTC. Translating it yields CSASVAVGTLKETQYF.

This clonotype was observed at least ten times. V and J are TRBV20-1 and TRBJ2-3, with D maybe TRBD2 (5 bases). This CDR3 contains 14 residues. V was clipped by 6 bases and J by 8 bases, with 21 bases between them. CDR1 and CDR2 (germline): DFQATT, SNEGSKA (reference sequence). The CDR3 reads CSAAGLLGYGTQYF. CDR3 DNA sequence: TGCAGTGCCGCCGGACTTCTTGGCTATGGTACGCAGTATTTT.

This clonotype was detected many times. The V gene is TRBV5-5, the J gene TRBJ2-3; 7 bases line up with TRBD2. The CDR3 runs 16 residues. Germline CDR1 SGHKS, CDR2 YYEKEE (reference sequence). The J segment lost 4 bases and the V segment lost 0 bases, leaving 8 bases of the junction unmatched. CDR3 in amino acids: CASSLAPSREADTQYF. The CDR3 DNA reads as TGTGCCAGCAGCTTGGCCCCCTCTCGGGAGGCAGATACGCAGTATTTT. Based on the CDR3 plus reference TRBV5-5 and TRBJ2-3, the full variable domain is DAGVTQSPTHLIKTRGQQVTLRCSPISGHKSVSWYQQVLGQGPQFIFQYYEKEERGRGNFPDRFSARQFPNYSSELNVNALLLGDSALYLCASSLAPSREADTQYFGPGTRLTVL.

V gene TRBV12-3 or TRBV12-4 combines with J gene TRBJ2-6; D gene uncertain. The CDR3 spans 13 residues. The germline V and J ends were trimmed by 3 bases and 4 bases, with 4 bases remaining between them. Here the CDR3 DNA reads TGTGCCAGCAGTTTTTGGGGGGCCAACGTCCTGACTTTC. This gives the protein CASSFWGANVLTF.

The CDR3 sequence: CASSEAVGGRYNEQFF. DNA for the CDR3: TGTGCCAGCAGTGAAGCGGTCGGGGGCCGCTACAATGAGCAGTTCTTC. V is TRBV6-1 and J is TRBJ2-1; D possibly matches TRBD1 or TRBD2 (6 bases each). Germline CDR1 reads MNHNS; CDR2 reads SASEGT. V was cut by 0 bases and J by 3 bases, with 12 bases left in between. CDR3 length: 16 residues.

This clonotype was seen a few times. This chain uses TRBV20-1 with TRBJ2-1; TRBD1 is a possible D gene (6 bases). The CDR3 is made up of 15 amino acids. The V end was cut by 6 bases, the J end by 0 bases, with 15 bases between. Germline CDR1 is DFQATT and CDR2 is SNEGSKA (reference sequence). CDR3 DNA: TGCAGTGCCCCTTTAACAGGGAGCTCCTACAATGAGCAGTTCTTC. It is translated as CSAPLTGSSYNEQFF.

This clonotype has a count of ten or more. The gene calls are TRBV2 and TRBJ1-1; TRBD1 agrees at 9 bases. The germline V gene has CDR1 SNHLY and CDR2 FYNNEI. J was trimmed by 3 bases and V by 4 bases; bases with no gene match: 3. CDR3 length equals 14 residues. The CDR3 is CASSADRGYTEAFF. DNA for the CDR3: TGTGCCAGCAGTGCTGACAGGGGGTACACTGAAGCTTTCTTT.

The chain uses TRBV20-1 and TRBJ2-2; D is perhaps TRBD2 (6 bases). Trimming removed 0 bases at V and 7 bases at J, with 12 bases between. The germline V gene encodes CDR1 DFQATT and CDR2 SNEGSKA (reference sequence). There are 14 residues in the CDR3. The CDR3 nucleotides read TGCAGTGCTAGAGAGGGAGGATCGGGCGGGGAGCTGTTTTTT. This encodes CSAREGGSGGELFF.

The rearrangement links TRBV19 to TRBJ2-5; D tentatively fits TRBD1 or TRBD2 (5 bases each). V was pared by 8 bases and J by 5 bases, with 21 bases between. There are 15 residues in the CDR3. Germline CDR1 is LNHDA and CDR2 is SQIVND (reference sequence). CDR3 sequence (DNA): TGTGCCAGTTTTACCGGCCAGAGGGGCCCGGAGACCCAGTACTTC. This translates into CASFTGQRGPETQYF.